This entry lists 22 T cell receptor beta chains sequenced from one sample in a study of T-cell reconstitution after alpha-beta-depleted transplantation in children. Unique molecular identifiers featured in how the TCRbeta library was prepared. Using its own MiXCR run on the PCR reads, TCRdb lists one record per CDR3 protein. Among hundreds of thousands of distinct CDR3 sequences, under 20% were seen once, and the ten largest hold around 41%. This specimen was PBMCs, mostly from graft donor cells, taken 360 days after TCRalphabeta/CD19-depleted stem cell transplant. The receptors originated from a male patient under 10 years old who had a stem cell transplant for acute lymphoblastic leukemia, so the T cells may come from the graft donor.

The V gene is TRBV7-3, the J gene TRBJ2-1; a possible D gene is TRBD1 (6 bases). Deletions cut 5 bases from V and 4 bases from J, with 15 bases between. The germline V gene encodes CDR1 SGHTA and CDR2 FQGTGA. CDR3 length equals 15 residues. CDR3 nucleotide sequence: TGTGCCAGCAGCCCCGGGGCAGGGGAGTACAATGAGCAGTTCTTC. This translates into CASSPGAGEYNEQFF.

In its sample, this clonotype was seen a few times. The chain joins TRBV7-9 to TRBJ2-5; D is undetermined. V lost 1 base and J lost 4, with 13 bases in between. The CDR3 is 15 residues long. Germline-derived CDR1 and CDR2 are SEHNR and FQNEAQ (reference sequence). The CDR3 coding sequence is TGTGCCAGCAGCTTAGGGCGGCTAGTAGGAGAGACCCAGTACTTC. Its protein is CASSLGRLVGETQYF.

This clonotype was recorded many times. V is TRBV20-1 and J is TRBJ1-6; D is unresolved. CDR3 length equals 14 residues. V was pared by 3 bases and J by 7 bases, with 13 bases between. The V gene's germline CDR1 is DFQATT and CDR2 SNEGSKA (reference sequence). The CDR3 protein is CSASPSTSNSPLHF. In DNA form, the CDR3 reads TGCAGTGCTAGTCCCTCCACTTCGAATTCACCCCTCCACTTT.

This clonotype was picked up many times. The gene calls are TRBV7-2 and TRBJ2-1; TRBD2 agrees at 9 bases. Germline lookup yields CDR1 SGHTA and CDR2 FQGNSA. CDR3 length: 17 residues. The ends lost 2 bases at V and 0 bases at J; junction bases unmatched: 5. The CDR3: CASSLSPTSGSYNEQFF. CDR3 sequence (DNA): TGTGCCAGCAGCTTAAGCCCGACTAGCGGCTCCTACAATGAGCAGTTCTTC.

This clonotype was seen a handful of times. The V gene is TRBV20-1, the J gene TRBJ1-1; D gene ambiguous. The CDR3 runs 12 residues. The ends were cut back, 2 bases at V and 3 bases at J, with 7 bases in the middle. Germline lookup yields CDR1 DFQATT and CDR2 SNEGSKA (reference sequence). Written as DNA, the CDR3 is TGCAGTGCTAGACAGGCTTACACTGAAGCTTTCTTT. Its protein product is CSARQAYTEAFF.

V and J are TRBV30 and TRBJ2-1; possible D gene TRBD1, 5 bases. Trimming took 2 bases from V and 4 from J, leaving 15 bases between them. Germline-derived CDR1 and CDR2 are GTSNPN and SVGIG (reference sequence). The CDR3 runs to 15 residues. The CDR3, as DNA: TGTGCCTGGAGTCCCCGACAGACCCTATACAATGAGCAGTTCTTC. It encodes CAWSPRQTLYNEQFF.

This sequence joins TRBV2 and TRBJ1-1; D gene unclear. CDR1 and CDR2 (germline): SNHLY, FYNNEI. The germline V and J ends were trimmed by 6 bases and 1 base, with 9 bases remaining between them. This CDR3 spans 13 amino acids. The CDR3 DNA is TGTGCCAGCAGGGACTTCCAGAACACTGAAGCTTTCTTT. Translating gives CASRDFQNTEAFF.

This clonotype was detected ten times or more. The chain is built from TRBV6-1 and TRBJ2-1; D is possibly TRBD2 (6 bases). This CDR3 is built from 17 residues. Germline loops: CDR1 MNHNS, CDR2 SASEGT. Trimming took off 5 bases at V and 2 bases at J, with 19 bases between the two ends. The DNA for the CDR3 is TGTGCCAGCAGTCAATCAACCGGGACTTTCCCCTACAATGAGCAGTTCTTC. Translating it yields CASSQSTGTFPYNEQFF.

This clonotype occurred a few times. This chain uses TRBV29-1 with TRBJ1-4; D gene unclear. Germline V lookup: CDR1 SQVTM, CDR2 ANQGSEA. Trimming shortened V by 2 bases and J by 8 bases, and 6 bases separated the two germline ends. This CDR3 comprises 11 residues. CDR3 protein: CSVETGEKLFF. As DNA, the CDR3 is TGCAGCGTTGAAACGGGGGAAAAACTGTTTTTT.

This clonotype has more than one count but fewer than ten. CDR3 in amino acids: CASSQDLRAGYNEQFF. In DNA form, the CDR3 reads TGCGCCAGCAGCCAAGATCTCCGCGCCGGATACAATGAGCAGTTCTTC. The chain uses TRBV4-3 and TRBJ2-1; D not certain. Trimming took off 0 bases at V and 4 bases at J, with 13 bases between the two ends. The V gene's germline CDR1 is LGHNA and CDR2 YSLEER. This CDR3 is 16 amino acids long.

This clonotype was seen at least ten times. The CDR3: CASSLGQFYEQYF. The CDR3 region has the DNA TGTGCCAGCAGCTTAGGACAGTTCTACGAGCAGTACTTC. The chain carries TRBV7-9 and TRBJ2-7; weak D call: TRBD1 (5 bases). Trimming removed 1 base at V and 3 bases at J, with 7 bases between. This CDR3 spans 13 amino acids. Per germline, CDR1 SEHNR and CDR2 FQNEAQ (reference sequence).

This clonotype was detected only a few times. CDR3 nucleotides: TGTGCCACCAGCAGAGGGGGACTAGCTGCTCTGGTGGAGACCCAGTACTTC. Its protein product is CATSRGGLAALVETQYF. The V gene is TRBV15, the J gene TRBJ2-5; the match to TRBD2 covers 9 bases. V gave up 1 base and J gave up 5 bases; unmatched junction bases: 11. CDR3 length: 17 amino acids. CDR1 LNHNV and CDR2 YYDKDF come from the germline V gene (reference sequence). Looking up the rest from reference TRBV15 and TRBJ2-5 gives the full variable domain: DAMVIQNPRYQVTQFGKPVTLSCSQTLNHNVMYWYQQKSSQAPKLLFHYYDKDFNNEADTPDNFQSRRPNTSFCFLDIRSPGLGDTAMYLCATSRGGLAALVETQYFGPGTRLLVL.

In its sample, this clonotype was seen many times. V and J are TRBV12-3 or TRBV12-4 and TRBJ2-7; no definite D call. Between the trimmed V and J ends, which lost 5 bases and 0 bases, there was a span of 14 bases. The CDR3 runs to 15 residues. This CDR3 is CASSVTGRISYEQYF. CDR3 bases: TGTGCCAGCAGTGTGACCGGACGGATCTCCTACGAGCAGTACTTC.

In this sample, this clonotype turned up many times. In DNA, the CDR3 is TGTGCCAGCAGCACCGATCCGCCTTACGAGCAGTACTTC. It is translated as CASSTDPPYEQYF. The V gene is TRBV12-3 or TRBV12-4, the J gene TRBJ2-7; no clear D. The CDR3 totals 13 residues. V gave up 6 bases and J gave up 4 bases, with 13 bases separating them.

This chain uses TRBV4-3 with TRBJ1-1; unclear D gene. CDR3 size: 14 residues. V was shortened by 0 bases and J by 1 base, with 6 bases between the two germline ends. Germline V gene lookup returns CDR1 LGHNA and CDR2 YSLEER. Here the CDR3 DNA reads TGCGCCAGCAGCCAAGATCTGGGGAACACTGAAGCTTTCTTT. Amino acid sequence: CASSQDLGNTEAFF.

This sequence joins TRBV11-2 and TRBJ1-5; D not certain. Trimming removed 1 base at V and 5 bases at J, with 6 bases between. In germline, CDR1 is SGHAT, CDR2 FQNNGV. This CDR3 has 13 amino acids. CDR3 sequence (DNA): TGTGCCAGCAGCTTAGTCCCCGATCAGCCCCAGCATTTT. Protein sequence: CASSLVPDQPQHF. Filled out from reference TRBV11-2 and TRBJ1-5, the complete variable domain reads EAGVAQSPRYKIIEKRQSVAFWCNPISGHATLYWYQQILGQGPKLLIQFQNNGVVDDSQLPKDRFSAERLKGVDSTLKIQPAKLEDSAVYLCASSLVPDQPQHFGDGTRLSIL.

CDR3 sequence (DNA): TGTGCCATCAGTGAGTGGGGGGGGGTAGCGGGAGCAACCTACAATGAGCAGTTCTTC. This gives the protein CAISEWGGVAGATYNEQFF. The chain has TRBV10-3 and TRBJ2-1; TRBD2 matches at 9 bases. Germline loops: CDR1 ENHRY, CDR2 SYGVKD. The CDR3 consists of 19 residues. V lost 1 base to trimming and J lost 2 bases; unmatched junction nucleotides: 12.

The J gene is TRBJ2-7, the V gene TRBV5-1; the D gene is possibly TRBD1 (6 bases). Trimming pared 0 bases from V and 3 bases from J, leaving 16 bases between. CDR1 and CDR2 from the germline V gene are SGHRS and YFSETQ. The CDR3 runs to 16 residues. CDR3 coding DNA: TGCGCCAGCAGCTTGGGTTCGCGGCAGGGGAACTACGAGCAGTACTTC. Its protein product is CASSLGSRQGNYEQYF.

This clonotype occurred a few times. This chain connects TRBV6-5 to TRBJ2-1; 8 nucleotides line up with TRBD2. The CDR3 is 16 residues long. Trimming removed 2 bases from V and 5 bases from J; junction bases left unmatched: 8. CDR1 is MNHEY and CDR2 is SVGAGI in the germline V gene. Written as DNA, the CDR3 is TGTGCCAGCAGTTACGCCGGGACTAGAGGAAACAATGAGCAGTTCTTC. Protein: CASSYAGTRGNNEQFF.

The chain links TRBV2 to TRBJ1-5; weak D call: TRBD1 (6 bases). Germline-derived CDR1 and CDR2 are SNHLY and FYNNEI. Deletions cut 8 bases from V and 3 bases from J, with 14 bases between. The CDR3 spans 14 residues. As DNA, the CDR3 is TGTGCCAGCGAGGGGGGGCACGACAATCAGCCCCAGCATTTT. Its protein is CASEGGHDNQPQHF.

This clonotype has ten or more counts. This chain joins TRBV12-3 or TRBV12-4 and TRBJ1-5, with 10 bases identical to TRBD1. V gave up 5 bases and J gave up 6 bases; unmatched junction bases: 7. The CDR3 is made up of 15 amino acids. Here the CDR3 reads CASSVMGQGIQPQHF. For the CDR3, the DNA is TGTGCCAGCAGTGTGATGGGACAGGGGATTCAGCCCCAGCATTTT.

This clonotype was recorded at least ten times. V and J are TRBV28 and TRBJ2-1; 12 bases map to TRBD2. The germline gives CDR1 MDHEN, CDR2 SYDVKM. CDR3 length: 13 amino acids. Losses at the gene ends were 8 bases for V and 6 bases for J; bases not matched to a gene: 2. As DNA, the CDR3 is TGTGCCAGCCGACTAGCGGGAGTCAATGAGCAGTTCTTC. Translation gives CASRLAGVNEQFF.